The clone carrying this T cell receptor (beta chain) was seen only a few times. The sample belongs to a study of patients and donors after allogeneic stem cell transplantation. TCRdb re-called the RT-PCR reads with MiXCR, one entry per CDR3 protein. Here the sample spans 900,000 to 1,000,000 distinct CDR3 sequences, approximately 18% being singletons. V lost 3 bases, J lost 4 bases, and 12 bases stayed unmatched. The CDR3 totals 17 residues. Per the germline V gene, CDR1 is LGHNA and CDR2 is YNFKEQ. The sequenced material came from blood, either unsorted or a sorted T cell fraction (not recorded which). The TCR originated in a human donor who was either an allogeneic HSCT recipient or a stem cell or donor lymphocyte infusion donor (not recorded which). It is not recorded whose cells these are; they may come from a transplant donor. This chain links TRBV4-2 with TRBJ1-5, with 7 bases aligning to TRBD1. CDR3 DNA sequence: TGTGCCAGCAGCCACCAGCCGGGGACAGTTCAAAATCAGCCCCAGCATTTT. Protein sequence: CASSHQPGTVQNQPQHF.